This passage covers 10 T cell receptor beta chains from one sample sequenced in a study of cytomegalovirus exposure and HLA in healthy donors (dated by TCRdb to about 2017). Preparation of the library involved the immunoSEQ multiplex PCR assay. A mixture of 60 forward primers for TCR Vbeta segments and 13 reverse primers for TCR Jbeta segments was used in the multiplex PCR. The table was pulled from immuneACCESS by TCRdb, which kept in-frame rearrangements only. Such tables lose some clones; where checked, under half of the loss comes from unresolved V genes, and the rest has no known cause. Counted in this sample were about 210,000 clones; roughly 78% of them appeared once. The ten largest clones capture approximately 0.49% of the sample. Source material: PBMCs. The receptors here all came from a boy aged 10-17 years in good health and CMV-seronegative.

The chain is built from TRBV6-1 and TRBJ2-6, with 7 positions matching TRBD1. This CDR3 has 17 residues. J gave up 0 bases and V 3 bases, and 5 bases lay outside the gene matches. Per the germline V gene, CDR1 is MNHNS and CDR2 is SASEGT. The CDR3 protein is CASSDNRGTSGANVLTF. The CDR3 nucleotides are TGTGCCAGCAGTGATAACAGGGGAACCTCTGGGGCCAACGTCCTGACTTTC.

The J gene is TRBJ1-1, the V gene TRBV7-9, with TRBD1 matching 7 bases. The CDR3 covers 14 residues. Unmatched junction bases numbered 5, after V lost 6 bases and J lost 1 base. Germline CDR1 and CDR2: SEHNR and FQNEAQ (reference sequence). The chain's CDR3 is CASRRGQKNTEAFF. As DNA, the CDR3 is TGTGCCAGCAGAAGGGGACAGAAGAACACTGAAGCTTTCTTT.

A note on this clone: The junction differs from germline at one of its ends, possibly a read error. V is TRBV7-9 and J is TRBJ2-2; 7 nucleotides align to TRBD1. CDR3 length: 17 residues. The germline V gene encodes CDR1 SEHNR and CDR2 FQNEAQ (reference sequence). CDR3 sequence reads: CSSSSIAGGNEAGELFF. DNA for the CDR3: TGTTCCAGCAGCTCAATTGCAGGGGGTAATGAAGCCGGGGAGCTGTTTTTT.

The CDR3 coding sequence is TGTGCCAGCTCAGCACAGGGGGCGGGGAACACTGAAGCTTTCTTT. Translated: CASSAQGAGNTEAFF. The V call is TRBV18, the J call TRBJ1-1, with 9 bases fitting TRBD1. Germline V gives CDR1 KGHSH, CDR2 LQKENI. The CDR3 has 15 residues. The V and J ends lost 5 bases and 1 base, in that order; junction bases with no gene match: 5.

Written as DNA, the CDR3 is TGCGCCAGCAGCTTGGGGACTAGCCGAGAGACCCAGTACTTC. This sequence encodes CASSLGTSRETQYF. The V call is TRBV5-1, the J call TRBJ2-5; 8 positions agree with TRBD2. The CDR3 consists of 14 residues. The trim removed 0 bases at V and 4 bases at J, leaving 2 bases unmatched. CDR1 is SGHRS, CDR2 YFSETQ, per germline.

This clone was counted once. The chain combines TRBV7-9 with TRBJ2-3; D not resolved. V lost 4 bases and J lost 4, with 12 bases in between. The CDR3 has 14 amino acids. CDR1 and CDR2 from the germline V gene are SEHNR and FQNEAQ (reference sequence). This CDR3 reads CASSSPGPPDTQYF. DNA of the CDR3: TGTGCCAGCAGCTCTCCCGGTCCTCCAGATACGCAGTATTTT. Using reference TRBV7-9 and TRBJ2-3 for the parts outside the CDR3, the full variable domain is DTGVSQNPRHKITKRGQNVTFRCDPISEHNRLYWYRQTLGQGPEFLTYFQNEAQLEKSRLLSDRFSAERPKGSFSTLEIQRTEQGDSAMYLCASSSPGPPDTQYFGPGTRLTVL.

This chain's CDR3 is CASSLGLAGGRADTQYF. As DNA, the CDR3 is TGCGCCAGCAGCTTGGGGCTAGCGGGGGGACGGGCAGATACGCAGTATTTT. The chain links TRBV5-1 to TRBJ2-3; 11 bases fit TRBD2. CDR1 and CDR2 (germline): SGHRS, YFSETQ. The CDR3 sequence is 17 residues long. Germline trimming cut 0 bases from V and 4 bases from J; bases unmatched to any gene: 7.

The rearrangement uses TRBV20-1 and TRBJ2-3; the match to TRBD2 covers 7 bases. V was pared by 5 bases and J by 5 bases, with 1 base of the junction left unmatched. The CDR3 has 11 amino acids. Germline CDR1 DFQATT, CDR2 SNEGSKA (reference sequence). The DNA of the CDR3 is TGCAGTGCTGGGAGGGGAGATACGCAGTATTTT. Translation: CSAGRGDTQYF.

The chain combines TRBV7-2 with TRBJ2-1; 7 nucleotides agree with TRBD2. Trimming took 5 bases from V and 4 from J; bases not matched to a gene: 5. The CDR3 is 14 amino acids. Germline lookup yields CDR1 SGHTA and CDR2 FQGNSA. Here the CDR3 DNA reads TGTGCCAGCAGCCAAACCGGGAGGTACAATGAGCAGTTCTTC. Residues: CASSQTGRYNEQFF.

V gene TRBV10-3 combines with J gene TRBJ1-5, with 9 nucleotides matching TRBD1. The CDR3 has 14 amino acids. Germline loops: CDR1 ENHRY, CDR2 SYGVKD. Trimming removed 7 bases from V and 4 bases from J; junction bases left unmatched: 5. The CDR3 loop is CAITAGTGNQPQHF. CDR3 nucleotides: TGTGCCATCACTGCCGGGACAGGGAATCAGCCCCAGCATTTT.